Here is one TCR beta chain with its context. Its specificity is unknown. Germline V gene data show CDR1 as SGHRS and CDR2 as YFSETQ. Trimming left V 4 bases short and J 7 bases short, with 21 bases between. The CDR3 sequence is 16 residues long. This sample stems from a study of T-cell memory formation after mild COVID-19. Study-wide results and caveats: Those CD4+ clones that contracted were mainly in CM and EM (CD8+ ones in EMRA).

TCRdb reprocessed the 5' RACE reads via MiXCR and lists one record per CDR3 protein. The sample includes about 500,000 distinct CDR3 sequences, roughly 20% of them seen just once. The sequencing input was PBMCs or a T cell subset sorted from them (not recorded which). The sequence came from an adult woman who had mild COVID-19 (a few samples of this study predate the infection). Cell type and time point are not known. The J gene is TRBJ2-1, the V gene TRBV5-1; D is perhaps TRBD1 (6 bases). The CDR3 DNA is TGCGCCAGCAGCCGCCCGGGGTCAGGGGCCGGTAATGAGCAGTTCTTC. Protein product: CASSRPGSGAGNEQFF.